The source of this T cell receptor beta chain is a study of identical twins. Study results and limitations: Out-of-frame TCR alpha sharing in monozygotic twins exceeded recombination model predictions. Fewer insertions were carried by abundant cord blood beta clonotypes, but none was seen in memory repertoires.

Healthy Caucasians made up all donors. TCRdb used MiXCR to reprocess the 5' RACE reads, holding one entry per CDR3 protein. The data show about 1.7 million distinct CDR3 sequences, about 31% seen once. V lost 0 bases to trimming and J lost 6 bases; unmatched junction nucleotides: 8. The germline V gene encodes CDR1 LGHNA and CDR2 YNFKEQ. This CDR3 contains 15 residues. Concerning this clonotype itself: Its antigen is not identified.

V gene TRBV4-2 combines with J gene TRBJ2-7; TRBD2 matches 7 bases. Sequencing was done on a sample of cord blood. The sequence derives from a newborn girl in good health. CDR3 residues: CASSQDSWTRSEQYF. Written as DNA, the CDR3 is TGTGCCAGCAGCCAAGATTCCTGGACTAGATCCGAGCAGTACTTC.